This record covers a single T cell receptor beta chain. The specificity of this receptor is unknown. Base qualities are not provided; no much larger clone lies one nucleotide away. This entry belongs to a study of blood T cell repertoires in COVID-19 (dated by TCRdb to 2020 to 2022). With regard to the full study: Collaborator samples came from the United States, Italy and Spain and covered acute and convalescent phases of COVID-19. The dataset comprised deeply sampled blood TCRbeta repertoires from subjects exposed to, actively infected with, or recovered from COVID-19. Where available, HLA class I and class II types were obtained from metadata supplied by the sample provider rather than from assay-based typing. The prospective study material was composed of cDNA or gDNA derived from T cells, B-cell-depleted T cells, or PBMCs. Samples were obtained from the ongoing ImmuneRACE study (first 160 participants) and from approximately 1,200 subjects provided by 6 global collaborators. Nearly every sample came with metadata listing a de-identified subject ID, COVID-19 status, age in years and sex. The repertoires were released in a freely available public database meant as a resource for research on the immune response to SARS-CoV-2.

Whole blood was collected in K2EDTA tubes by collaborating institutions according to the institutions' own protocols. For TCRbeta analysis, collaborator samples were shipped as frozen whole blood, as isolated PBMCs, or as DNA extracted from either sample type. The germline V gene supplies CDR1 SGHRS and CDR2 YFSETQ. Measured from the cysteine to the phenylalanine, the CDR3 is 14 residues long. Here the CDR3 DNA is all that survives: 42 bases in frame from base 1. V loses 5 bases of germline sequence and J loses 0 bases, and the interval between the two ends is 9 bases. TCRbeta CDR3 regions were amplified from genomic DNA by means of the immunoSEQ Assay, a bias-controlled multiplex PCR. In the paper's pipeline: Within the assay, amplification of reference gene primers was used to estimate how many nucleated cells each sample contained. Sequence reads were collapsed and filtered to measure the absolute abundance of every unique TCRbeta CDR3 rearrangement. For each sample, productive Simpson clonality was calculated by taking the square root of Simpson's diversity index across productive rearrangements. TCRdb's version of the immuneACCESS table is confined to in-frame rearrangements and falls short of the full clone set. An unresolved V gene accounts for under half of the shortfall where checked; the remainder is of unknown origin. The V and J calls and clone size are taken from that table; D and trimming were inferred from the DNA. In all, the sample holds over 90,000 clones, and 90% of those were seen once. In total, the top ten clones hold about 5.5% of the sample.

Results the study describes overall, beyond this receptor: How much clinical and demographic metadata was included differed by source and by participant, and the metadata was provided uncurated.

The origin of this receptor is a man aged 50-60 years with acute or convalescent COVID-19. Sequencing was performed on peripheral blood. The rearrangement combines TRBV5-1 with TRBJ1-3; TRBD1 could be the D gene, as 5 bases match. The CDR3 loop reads CASSQGISGNTIYF. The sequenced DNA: TGCGCCAGCAGTCAGGGAATCTCTGGAAACACCATATATTTT.